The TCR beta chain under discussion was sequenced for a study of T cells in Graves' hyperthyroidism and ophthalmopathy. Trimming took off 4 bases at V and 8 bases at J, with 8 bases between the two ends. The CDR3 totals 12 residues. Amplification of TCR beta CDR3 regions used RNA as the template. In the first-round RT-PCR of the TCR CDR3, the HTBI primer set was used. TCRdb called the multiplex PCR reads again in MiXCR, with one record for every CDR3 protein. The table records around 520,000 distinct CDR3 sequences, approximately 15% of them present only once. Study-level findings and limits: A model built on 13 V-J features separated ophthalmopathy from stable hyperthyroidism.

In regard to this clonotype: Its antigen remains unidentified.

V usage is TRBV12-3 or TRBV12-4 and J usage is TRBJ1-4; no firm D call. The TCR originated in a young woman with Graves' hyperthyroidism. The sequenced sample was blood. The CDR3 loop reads CASSWVWEKLFF. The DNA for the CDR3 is TGTGCCAGCAGTTGGGTTTGGGAAAAACTGTTTTTT.